This TCR beta chain was sequenced in a study of cytomegalovirus exposure and HLA in healthy donors. The CDR3 runs 18 residues. Germline V gives CDR1 SGHRS, CDR2 YFSETQ. The ends were cut back, 4 bases at V and 4 bases at J, with 26 bases in the middle. In the PCR, 60 Vbeta and 13 Jbeta primers were used. Sequenced by immunoSEQ multiplex PCR; TCRdb stores in-frame clones only, minus some. The profile shows tens of thousands of clones, 77% of them singletons. V usage is TRBV5-1 and J usage is TRBJ1-2; D not resolved. The specimen sequenced was PBMCs. The sequence came from a man aged 50 to 60 in good health and CMV-seropositive. CDR3 sequence: CASSPHSPGSALGYGYTF. The CDR3 DNA follows: TGCGCCAGCAGCCCCCATTCGCCAGGATCCGCCCTCGGCTATGGCTACACCTTC. The full variable domain, with the rest looked up from reference TRBV5-1 and TRBJ1-2, is KAGVTQTPRYLIKTRGQQVTLSCSPISGHRSVSWYQQTPGQGLQFLFEYFSETQRNKGNFPGRFSGRQFSNSRSEMNVSTLELGDSALYLCASSPHSPGSALGYGYTFGSGTRLTVV.